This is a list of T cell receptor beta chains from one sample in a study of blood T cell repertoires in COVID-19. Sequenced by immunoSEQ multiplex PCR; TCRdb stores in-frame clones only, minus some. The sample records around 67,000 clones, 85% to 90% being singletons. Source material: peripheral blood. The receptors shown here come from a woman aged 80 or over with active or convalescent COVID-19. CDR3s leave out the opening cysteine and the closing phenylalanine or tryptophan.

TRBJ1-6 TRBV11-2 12 ASSVRVSHSPLH
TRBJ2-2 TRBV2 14 ASSEWVTGKTGELF
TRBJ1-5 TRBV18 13 ASSPGQHSNQPQH
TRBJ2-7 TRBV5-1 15 ASSLAGDPGSSYEQY
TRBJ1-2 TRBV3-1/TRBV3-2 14 ASSAGPGLNSGGYT
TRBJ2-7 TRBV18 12 ASSPSSQGIEQY
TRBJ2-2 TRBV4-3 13 ASSQGALVAGELF
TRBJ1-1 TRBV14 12 ASSQVAGHSEAF
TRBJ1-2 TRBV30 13 AWRLGGEANYGYT
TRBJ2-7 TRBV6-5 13 ASSYTPQGVYEQY
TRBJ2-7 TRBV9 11 ASSPGQGNEQY
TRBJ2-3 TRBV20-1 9 SARRADTQY
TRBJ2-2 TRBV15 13 ATSRGGTGEGELF
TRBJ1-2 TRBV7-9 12 ASSLEWGDYGYT
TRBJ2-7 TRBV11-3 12 ASSLSPGLPEQY
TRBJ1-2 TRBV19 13 ASSISTGGRNGYT
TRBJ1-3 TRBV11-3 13 ASSLDSSSGNTIY
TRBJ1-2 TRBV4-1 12 ASSQGAGGYGYT
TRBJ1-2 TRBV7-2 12 ASSLVGDGDGYT
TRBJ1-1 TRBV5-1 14 ASSPGQGAQNTEAF
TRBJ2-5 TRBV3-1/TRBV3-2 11 ASSLRGSETQY
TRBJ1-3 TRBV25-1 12 ASSETGGGNTIY
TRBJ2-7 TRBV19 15 ASSSRLAGGSLGEQY
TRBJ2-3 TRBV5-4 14 ASSSSGTRPPDTQY
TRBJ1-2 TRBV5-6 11 ASSRSPNYGYT
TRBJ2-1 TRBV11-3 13 ASSLRVAGNNEQF
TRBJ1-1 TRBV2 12 ASSEGQGATEAF
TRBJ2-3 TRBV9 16 ASSASPPGAGGIDTQY
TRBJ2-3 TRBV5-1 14 ASSFWGTTGTDTQY
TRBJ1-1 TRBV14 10 ASSPGGGQAF
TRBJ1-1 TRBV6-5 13 ASRTYGQGLTEAF
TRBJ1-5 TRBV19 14 ASRAGTGTGDQPQH
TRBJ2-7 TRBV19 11 ASSGTSFYEQY
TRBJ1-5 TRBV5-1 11 ASSLAVDQPQH
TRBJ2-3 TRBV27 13 ASHDSGRAGDTQY
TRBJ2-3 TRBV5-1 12 ASSLSGNTDTQY
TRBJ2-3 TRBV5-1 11 ASSLKATDTQY
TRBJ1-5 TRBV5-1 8 ASSSGPQH
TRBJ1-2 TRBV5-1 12 ASSAQGSNYGYT
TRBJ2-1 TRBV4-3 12 ASSHQRAYNEQF
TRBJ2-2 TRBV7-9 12 ASSSLTATGELF
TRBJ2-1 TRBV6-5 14 ASSYSGTDPEGEQF
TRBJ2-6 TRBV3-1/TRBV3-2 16 ASSQGDSPRSGANVLT
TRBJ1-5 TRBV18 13 ASSPTGIEDQPQH
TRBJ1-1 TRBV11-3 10 ASSHRTGEAF
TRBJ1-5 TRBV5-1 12 ASSLGGGNQPQH
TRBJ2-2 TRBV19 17 ASSTPGLAGGMNTGELF
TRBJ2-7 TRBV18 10 ASSPRGVEQY
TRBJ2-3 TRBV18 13 ASSPPSGYTDTQY
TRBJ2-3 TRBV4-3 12 ASSLQTGTDTQY
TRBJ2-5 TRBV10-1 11 ASSAAGQETQY
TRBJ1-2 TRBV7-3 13 ASSLGGGVGYGYT
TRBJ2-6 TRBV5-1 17 ASSLWPPGPGSGANVLT
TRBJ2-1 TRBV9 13 ASSPLSGRTNEQF
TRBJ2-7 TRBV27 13 ASSLSRRGTYEQY
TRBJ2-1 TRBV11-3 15 ASSRRLAGGAYNEQF
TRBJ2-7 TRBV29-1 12 SVESSGSRGEQY
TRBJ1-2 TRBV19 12 ASSVQGANYGYT
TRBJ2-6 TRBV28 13 ASRPGRAGANVLT
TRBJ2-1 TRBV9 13 ASSREGSSYNEQF